These T cell receptor beta chains were read from a single sample in a study of monozygotic twins with cystic fibrosis. The data were produced by immunoSEQ multiplex PCR, yet TCRdb's version contains in-frame clones alone and is incomplete. The sample contains 20,000 to 25,000 clones, about 97% of which appear only once. The sample taken for sequencing was blood. These receptor sequences come from a girl under 18 with cystic fibrosis. CDR3s include the opening cysteine and the closing phenylalanine or tryptophan. D genes are given only for firm matches. The size of a clone is reported for some rows only, either as once, few or many, or as a class for expanded clones.

len	d_gene	v_gene	j_gene	abundance	CDR3aa	CDR3nt
14	TRBD2	TRBV5-1	TRBJ2-7	NA	CASSLSGGTYEQYF	TGCGCCAGCAGCTTGTCGGGAGGGACCTACGAGCAGTACTTC
18	NA	TRBV5-1	TRBJ2-2	NA	CASSLEGGVGRRTGELFF	TGCGCCAGCAGCTTGGAGGGTGGTGTAGGGCGGAGGACCGGGGAGCTGTTTTTT
12	NA	TRBV7-9	TRBJ2-3	NA	CASSLDSDTQYF	TGTGCCAGCAGCTTAGATTCGGATACGCAGTATTTT
16	TRBD2	TRBV7-2	TRBJ2-2	NA	CASSLFSGGGTGELFF	TGTGCCAGCAGCTTATTTTCGGGAGGAGGAACCGGGGAGCTGTTTTTT
14	NA	TRBV9	TRBJ1-1	NA	CASSVGGLGAEAFF	TGTGCCAGCAGCGTAGGCGGTCTAGGCGCTGAAGCTTTCTTT
19	NA	TRBV21-1	TRBJ2-5	NA	CASSKAEAAQAGGRETQYF	TGTGCCAGCAGCAAAGCCGAGGCTGCCCAAGCGGGAGGTCGGGAGACCCAGTACTTC
15	TRBD1	TRBV6-1	TRBJ1-1	NA	CASSEAGRTGSEAFF	TGTGCCAGCAGTGAAGCGGGAAGGACAGGGTCTGAAGCTTTCTTT
15	NA	TRBV2	TRBJ1-3	NA	CASSEAGGAGNTIYF	TGTGCCAGCAGTGAAGCTGGAGGGGCTGGAAACACCATATATTTT
14	TRBD1	TRBV2	TRBJ2-7	NA	CASSTQGTGGEQYF	TGTGCCAGCAGTACCCAAGGGACAGGGGGCGAGCAGTACTTC
17	NA	TRBV25-1	TRBJ2-1	NA	CASSESGGGSSYNEQFF	TGTGCCAGCAGTGAATCAGGGGGAGGGAGCTCCTACAATGAGCAGTTCTTC
14	NA	TRBV4-3	TRBJ1-2	NA	CASSQEGDTDGYTF	TGCGCCAGCAGCCAAGAAGGGGACACTGATGGCTACACCTTC
13	NA	TRBV2	TRBJ2-1	NA	CASILDKYNEQFF	TGTGCCAGCATTCTTGACAAATACAATGAGCAGTTCTTC
14	NA	TRBV13	TRBJ1-6	once	CASSTGTYNSPLHF	TGTGCCAGCAGCACGGGGACTTATAATTCACCCCTCCACTTT
13	NA	TRBV27	TRBJ1-2	NA	CASRLMQGYGYTF	TGTGCCAGCAGGCTTATGCAGGGGTATGGCTACACCTTC
15	TRBD1	TRBV7-9	TRBJ1-2	once	CASSLAGTTGAGYTF	TGTGCCAGCAGCTTAGCCGGAACAACAGGGGCTGGCTACACCTTC
16	TRBD2	TRBV19	TRBJ2-2	NA	CASRWSAGGRTGELFF	TGTGCCAGTAGGTGGTCAGCGGGAGGGAGGACCGGGGAGCTGTTTTTT
14	TRBD1	TRBV2	TRBJ2-7	NA	CASSLGQGPYEQYF	TGTGCCAGCAGCCTGGGACAGGGACCCTACGAGCAGTACTTC
18	NA	TRBV2	TRBJ1-4	NA	CASSLDKDRSATNEKLFF	TGTGCCAGCAGTTTGGACAAGGACCGATCTGCAACTAATGAAAAACTGTTTTTT
16	TRBD1	TRBV9	TRBJ2-4	NA	CASSVGTGGGKNIQYF	TGTGCCAGCAGCGTAGGGACAGGGGGCGGGAAAAACATTCAGTACTTC
12	NA	TRBV2	TRBJ2-1	NA	CASSPEGGEQFF	TGTGCCAGCAGTCCCGAAGGCGGCGAGCAGTTCTTC
15	TRBD2	TRBV9	TRBJ2-1	NA	CASSALPGLVYEQFF	TGTGCCAGCAGCGCATTACCGGGACTAGTCTATGAGCAGTTCTTC
14	NA	TRBV5-8	TRBJ1-2	NA	CASSRITANYGYTF	TGTGCCAGCAGCCGGATAACAGCTAACTATGGCTACACCTTC
14	NA	TRBV18	TRBJ2-3	NA	CASSPSRSTDTQYF	TGTGCCAGCTCACCATCAAGGAGCACAGATACGCAGTATTTT
15	NA	TRBV7-2	TRBJ2-7	NA	CASSFLGGSSYEQYF	TGTGCCAGCAGCTTCCTCGGGGGTAGCTCCTACGAGCAGTACTTC
16	NA	TRBV4-3	TRBJ2-7	NA	CASSQNKGRRPYEQYF	TGCGCCAGCAGCCAAAATAAAGGACGGAGACCCTACGAGCAGTACTTC
14	NA	TRBV4-3	TRBJ1-4	NA	CASSAGYTNEKLFF	TGCGCCAGCAGCGCAGGGTATACTAATGAAAAACTGTTTTTT
10	NA	TRBV20-1	TRBJ2-1	NA	CSASQYEQFF	TGCAGTGCTAGTCAATATGAGCAGTTCTTC
16	TRBD1	TRBV7-3	TRBJ2-1	NA	CASSFSHRGQDDEQFF	TGTGCCAGCAGCTTCTCTCACAGGGGGCAGGACGATGAGCAGTTCTTC
13	NA	TRBV6-4	TRBJ2-3	NA	CASSRGSTDTQYF	TGTGCCAGCAGTCGGGGAAGCACAGATACGCAGTATTTT
14	NA	TRBV7-2	TRBJ2-3	NA	CASSLAGIYDTQYF	TGTGCCAGCAGCTTAGCGGGGATCTACGATACGCAGTATTTT
16	NA	TRBV4-3	TRBJ2-6	NA	CASSPTRGSGANVLTF	TGCGCCAGCAGCCCCACCCGGGGGTCTGGGGCCAACGTCCTGACTTTC
14	NA	TRBV28	TRBJ2-7	NA	CASSVGGESYEQYF	TGTGCCAGCAGTGTGGGAGGAGAGTCCTACGAGCAGTACTTC
14	TRBD2	TRBV5-1	TRBJ2-7	NA	CATRRAGGKYEQYF	TGCGCCACCAGAAGAGCGGGAGGCAAGTACGAGCAGTACTTC
11	NA	TRBV29-1	TRBJ1-3	NA	CSVGGGNTIYF	TGCAGCGTTGGCGGGGGAAACACCATATATTTT
15	NA	TRBV28	TRBJ2-4	NA	CASSTWTRSLNIQYF	TGTGCCAGCAGCACCTGGACTCGGAGTCTAAACATTCAGTACTTC
16	NA	TRBV2	TRBJ1-5	NA	CASSVRGDSSNQPQHF	TGTGCCAGCAGTGTAAGGGGGGATTCTAGCAATCAGCCCCAGCATTTT
15	NA	TRBV18	TRBJ1-5	NA	CASSPVSLNNQPQHF	TGTGCCAGCTCACCAGTCTCCCTGAACAATCAGCCCCAGCATTTT
11	TRBD1	TRBV20-1	TRBJ1-2	NA	CSARHRGGYTF	TGCAGTGCTAGACACAGGGGCGGCTACACCTTC
12	NA	TRBV2	TRBJ2-1	NA	CASSGDSFEQFF	TGTGCCAGCAGTGGTGACAGCTTTGAGCAGTTCTTC
17	NA	TRBV4-3	TRBJ2-3	NA	CASSQDIPDSYTDTQYF	TGCGCCAGCAGCCAAGATATACCTGACAGCTACACAGATACGCAGTATTTT
16	NA	TRBV5-4	TRBJ2-3	NA	CASSPTWGAQPDTQYF	TGTGCCAGCAGCCCGACGTGGGGGGCTCAGCCAGATACGCAGTATTTT
15	TRBD1	TRBV6-1	TRBJ1-2	NA	CASSTPQGARNGYTF	TGTGCCAGCAGTACCCCCCAGGGGGCAAGGAATGGCTACACCTTC